The 32 T cell receptor beta chains listed next were all sequenced from one sample in a study of OX40 agonist ivuxolimab in advanced cancers. TCRdb keeps only in-frame clones here, not all; method: immunoSEQ multiplex PCR. The repertoire holds tens of thousands of clones, with about nine tenths as singletons. The sample here was CD4+ or CD8+ T cells sorted from blood, taken in a trial of the OX40 agonist ivuxolimab. Receptor source: an adult with an advanced solid tumor such as melanoma, head and neck, liver or kidney cancer.

This clone was detected only a few times. The V call is TRBV30, the J call TRBJ2-2, with D possibly TRBD2 on 5 matching bases. The V and J ends lost 2 bases and 7 bases respectively, with 14 bases between them. The CDR3 is 14 amino acids. CDR1 and CDR2 from the germline V gene are GTSNPN and SVGIG (reference sequence). The CDR3 nucleotides are TGTGCCTGGAGTCCTACTAGGTCTAGCGGGGAGCTGTTTTTT. Residues: CAWSPTRSSGELFF.

The chain has TRBV14 and TRBJ2-1; 11 positions agree with TRBD2. This CDR3 is built from 18 residues. CDR1 is SGHDN and CDR2 is FVKESK in the germline V gene. Trimming took 3 bases from V and 4 from J; bases not matched to a gene: 11. As DNA, the CDR3 is TGTGCCAGCAGCCACACTCTGGGACTAGCGGAAACTTACAATGAGCAGTTCTTC. Protein: CASSHTLGLAETYNEQFF.

The rearrangement links TRBV19 to TRBJ2-2; 8 bases line up with TRBD2. CDR1 and CDR2 (germline): LNHDA, SQIVND (reference sequence). This CDR3 is 15 amino acids long. Losses at the gene ends were 3 bases for V and 5 bases for J; bases not matched to a gene: 5. DNA of the CDR3: TGTGCCAGTAGTATTGGAGCGGGAGAAACCGGGGAGCTGTTTTTT. Residues: CASSIGAGETGELFF.

V is TRBV30 and J is TRBJ2-5; 8 nucleotides agree with TRBD1. Germline CDR1 reads GTSNPN; CDR2 reads SVGIG (reference sequence). The trim removed 4 bases at V and 6 bases at J, leaving 13 bases unmatched. The CDR3 extends over 15 amino acids. The CDR3 region is CAWTTRAGGEKTQYF. The CDR3 DNA is TGTGCCTGGACCACTAGGGCAGGGGGCGAAAAGACCCAGTACTTC.

V and J are TRBV5-4 and TRBJ2-7; D gene uncertain. The ends were cut back, 4 bases at V and 0 bases at J, with 11 bases in the middle. The CDR3 has 14 residues. In germline, CDR1 is SGHNT, CDR2 YYREEE (reference sequence). Written as DNA, the CDR3 is TGTGCCAGCAGCCCCAGGACGGACTCCTACGAGCAGTACTTC. Its protein product is CASSPRTDSYEQYF.

This clone was picked up a small number of times. This chain joins TRBV19 and TRBJ2-5, with D perhaps TRBD1 (6 bases). Germline assignment: CDR1 LNHDA and CDR2 SQIVND (reference sequence). The ends were cut back, 9 bases at V and 7 bases at J, with 12 bases in the middle. The CDR3 totals 11 residues. CDR3 in amino acids: CASRQAGTQYF. The CDR3 nucleotides read TGTGCCAGCCGACAGGCGGGGACCCAGTACTTC.

The rearrangement links TRBV10-3 to TRBJ2-6; D remains ambiguous. This CDR3 has 17 residues. Trimming shortened V by 3 bases and J by 1 base, and 13 bases separated the two germline ends. Germline V CDR1 and CDR2: ENHRY, SYGVKD. Here the CDR3 DNA reads TGTGCCATCAGTGATATAGGGCAAAGGTCTGGGGCCAACGTCCTGACTTTC. It yields the protein CAISDIGQRSGANVLTF.

This chain links TRBV30 with TRBJ1-3; unclear D gene. This CDR3 has 14 residues. The germline gives CDR1 GTSNPN, CDR2 SVGIG (reference sequence). V was clipped by 8 bases and J by 0 bases, with 14 bases between them. Written as DNA, the CDR3 is TGTGCCAAATCCGGGCCACCCTCTGGAAACACCATATATTTT. Amino acid sequence: CAKSGPPSGNTIYF. Using reference TRBV30 and TRBJ1-3 for the parts outside the CDR3, the full variable domain is SQTIHQWPATLVQPVGSPLSLECTVEGTSNPNLYWYRQAAGRGLQLLFYSVGIGQISSEVPQNLSASRPQDRQFILSSKKLLLSDSGFYLCAKSGPPSGNTIYFGEGSWLTVV.

The chain recombines TRBV5-1 with TRBJ2-7; TRBD2 aligns across 9 bases. V shed 3 bases and J 0 bases; nucleotides not matched to a gene: 7. The CDR3 sequence is 16 residues long. CDR1 SGHRS and CDR2 YFSETQ come from the germline V gene. CDR3 bases: TGCGCCAGCAGCTCCAAGCGGGAGGTGATCTCCTACGAGCAGTACTTC. This gives the protein CASSSKREVISYEQYF.

J is TRBJ2-3 and V is TRBV4-1; TRBD2 aligns across 9 bases. CDR3 length: 16 residues. The junction had 3 bases not matched to a gene; V was cut back by 1 base and J by 1 base. Germline V CDR1 and CDR2: MGHRA, YSYEKL. In nucleotides, the CDR3 is TGCGCCAGCAGCCAAGTCATAGCGGGGGGCACAGATACGCAGTATTTT. Protein: CASSQVIAGGTDTQYF.

The CDR3 bases are TGTGCCAGCAGCTTAATTCCGGACAGAGGCCAGCCCCAGCATTTT. It encodes CASSLIPDRGQPQHF. The chain combines TRBV7-6 with TRBJ1-5; D is perhaps TRBD1 (6 bases). The ends were cut back, 2 bases at V and 7 bases at J, with 15 bases in the middle. The CDR3 contains 15 residues. Per the germline V gene, CDR1 is SGHVS and CDR2 is FNYEAQ.

There are a few counts of this clone. V usage is TRBV5-1 and J usage is TRBJ2-2; possibly TRBD1 for D (5 bases). Germline V lookup: CDR1 SGHRS, CDR2 YFSETQ. The CDR3 extends over 17 amino acids. V was trimmed by 4 bases and J by 1 base, leaving 17 bases between them. In nucleotides, the CDR3 is TGCGCCAGCAGCGTCGGTACTATGCAGGGGAACACCGGGGAGCTGTTTTTT. This encodes CASSVGTMQGNTGELFF.

The sample holds one count of this clone. The chain joins TRBV12-5 to TRBJ2-1, with 10 bases that match TRBD1. The germline CDR1 and CDR2 sequences are LGHNT and FRNRAP. The trim removed 1 base at V and 7 bases at J, leaving 10 bases unmatched. CDR3 length equals 17 residues. CDR3 in DNA: TGTGCTAGTGGTTTGGCCTCCGGGACAGGGGAACGAAATGAGCAGTTCTTC. Residues: CASGLASGTGERNEQFF.

A remark on this clone: The junction departs from germline at one end; a sequencing error may be responsible. Other nucleotide sequences in the sample specify the same CDR3. The chain employs TRBV7-2 and TRBJ1-3, with no clear D. The CDR3 is 16 residues long. CDR1 is SGHTA, CDR2 FQGNSA, per germline. CDR3 in DNA: TGTGCCAGTAGCTTAGCGCAGAGGGCATCGGGAAACACCATATATTTT. Translation: CASSLAQRASGNTIYF. Full variable domain (rest looked up from reference TRBV7-2 and TRBJ1-3): GAGVSQSPSNKVTEKGKDVELRCDPISGHTALYWYRQSLGQGLEFLIYFQGNSAPDKSGLPSDRFSAERTGGSVSTLTIQRTQQEDSAVYLCASSLAQRASGNTIYFGEGSWLTVV.

The chain links TRBV4-1 to TRBJ2-3; a possible D gene is TRBD2 (5 bases). V was cut by 0 bases and J by 2 bases, with 12 bases left in between. The CDR3 extends over 16 amino acids. Per germline, CDR1 MGHRA and CDR2 YSYEKL. CDR3 sequence reads: CASSQDTGRDTDTQYF. DNA of the CDR3: TGCGCCAGCAGCCAAGATACGGGGAGAGACACAGATACGCAGTATTTT.

The rearrangement uses TRBV18 and TRBJ1-1, with D tentatively TRBD1 (5 bases). Trimming pared 5 bases from V and 2 bases from J, leaving 15 bases between. The germline V gene encodes CDR1 KGHSH and CDR2 LQKENI. CDR3 size: 15 residues. CDR3 region: CASSSGKGSNTEAFF. CDR3 nucleotides: TGTGCCAGCTCATCGGGGAAGGGGTCCAACACTGAAGCTTTCTTT.

J is TRBJ2-2 and V is TRBV4-1; the D gene could be TRBD1 or TRBD2 (5 bases each). The V gene lost 0 bases and the J gene lost 2 bases, with 10 bases spanning the gap. CDR1 and CDR2 from the germline V gene are MGHRA and YSYEKL. The CDR3 covers 16 residues. The CDR3 is CASSQEGRPNTGELFF. CDR3 bases: TGCGCCAGCAGCCAAGAGGGACGGCCCAACACCGGGGAGCTGTTTTTT.

The gene calls are TRBV6-6 and TRBJ1-6; D call uncertain. The CDR3 extends over 15 amino acids. With 4 bases removed from V and 0 bases from J, the gap between germline ends came to 7 bases. In germline, CDR1 is MNHNY, CDR2 SVGAGI (reference sequence). DNA of the CDR3: TGTGCCAGCAGTTCGCATATCTCCTATAATTCACCCCTCCACTTT. It translates to CASSSHISYNSPLHF.

The chain employs TRBV7-9 and TRBJ1-5; TRBD1 might be the D (5 bases). The V gene lost 2 bases and the J gene lost 6 bases, with 8 bases spanning the gap. Germline CDR1 is SEHNR and CDR2 is FQNEAQ (reference sequence). The CDR3 loop spans 13 amino acids. CDR3 bases: TGTGCCAGCAGCTTACAGGGAACTCAGCCCCAGCATTTT. Protein product: CASSLQGTQPQHF.

The CDR3 DNA reads as TGTGCCAGTAGTTACCAGCCCCGGCGCGGCTACACCTTC. Residues: CASSYQPRRGYTF. This chain uses TRBV19 with TRBJ1-2; no firm D call. The V and J ends lost 5 bases and 8 bases respectively, with 15 bases between them. CDR1 LNHDA and CDR2 SQIVND come from the germline V gene (reference sequence). There are 13 residues in the CDR3. The variable domain in full, completed from reference TRBV19 and TRBJ1-2, reads DGGITQSPKYLFRKEGQNVTLSCEQNLNHDAMYWYRQDPGQGLRLIYYSQIVNDFQKGDIAEGYSVSREKKESFPLTVTSAQKNPTAFYLCASSYQPRRGYTFGSGTRLTVV.

The chain combines TRBV6-6 with TRBJ1-1; D gene uncertain. This CDR3 comprises 16 residues. Trimming stripped 0 bases from V and 2 bases from J, with 13 bases between. CDR1 is MNHNY, CDR2 SVGAGI, per germline (reference sequence). The CDR3 bases are TGTGCCAGCAGTTACTCGAGGCCGGGATCAAACACTGAAGCTTTCTTT. Its protein is CASSYSRPGSNTEAFF.

Regarding this clone: The sample carries other DNA sequences with the same CDR3. The chain joins TRBV4-3 to TRBJ2-3; possibly TRBD2 for D (7 bases). Between the trimmed V and J ends, which lost 3 bases and 2 bases, there was a span of 12 bases. Germline V lookup: CDR1 LGHNA, CDR2 YSLEER. The CDR3 consists of 15 residues. The CDR3 DNA sequence: TGCGCCAGCAGCCAGAGGGGGGGCCTCACAGATACGCAGTATTTT. Translation gives CASSQRGGLTDTQYF.

This clone occurred a few times. The chain uses TRBV6-5 and TRBJ1-5, with D hard to call. The length of the CDR3 is 13 residues. In germline, CDR1 is MNHEY, CDR2 SVGAGI. V lost 5 bases to trimming and J lost 3 bases, with 8 bases between them. This chain's CDR3 is CASSTQNNQPQHF. The CDR3 nucleotides read TGTGCCAGCAGTACCCAGAACAATCAGCCCCAGCATTTT.

The rearrangement links TRBV18 to TRBJ1-4; D is unclear. Trimming took off 4 bases at V and 8 bases at J, with 8 bases between the two ends. The CDR3 sequence is 12 residues long. Looked up from germline, CDR1 is KGHSH and CDR2 is LQKENI. CDR3 in amino acids: CASSQGYEKLFF. Written as DNA, the CDR3 is TGTGCCAGCTCACAGGGATACGAAAAACTGTTTTTT.

The V and J genes are TRBV11-3 and TRBJ2-7; D call uncertain. Trimming shortened V by 1 base and J by 3 bases, and 4 bases separated the two germline ends. The CDR3 loop spans 12 amino acids. Germline V gene sequence: CDR1 SGHNT, CDR2 YENEEA. In DNA, the CDR3 is TGTGCCAGCAGCTTAGTAGACTACGAGCAGTACTTC. Translation gives CASSLVDYEQYF.

The chain joins TRBV27 to TRBJ1-2; tentatively, D is TRBD1 (5 bases). The CDR3 is 18 residues long. Deletions cut 4 bases from V and 1 base from J, with 22 bases between. Germline values: CDR1 MNHEY, CDR2 SMNVEV (reference sequence). In nucleotides, the CDR3 is TGTGCCAGCAGTTCCCCTCCCGGAAGAGGGAGGGGTAACTATGGCTACACCTTC. Encoded protein: CASSSPPGRGRGNYGYTF.

The chain couples TRBV7-9 to TRBJ1-2; maybe TRBD1 (5 bases). Germline CDR1 SEHNR, CDR2 FQNEAQ (reference sequence). Trimming pared 7 bases from V and 0 bases from J, leaving 15 bases between. The CDR3 is 15 residues long. CDR3 region: CASNLGDQANYGYTF. CDR3 bases: TGTGCCAGCAACCTGGGGGACCAAGCTAACTATGGCTACACCTTC.

Note on this clone: This sample also contains other DNA sequences that code for the same CDR3. The chain couples TRBV4-1 to TRBJ1-2, with unresolved D. This CDR3 has 13 residues. Per the germline V gene, CDR1 is MGHRA and CDR2 is YSYEKL. Trimming pared 1 base from V and 5 bases from J, leaving 8 bases between. DNA of the CDR3: TGCGCCAGCAGCCAAGGCCAGTCATATGGCTACACCTTC. Translating gives CASSQGQSYGYTF.

The chain has TRBV6-6 and TRBJ1-4, with D unclear. V lost 2 bases to trimming and J lost 7 bases, with 11 bases between them. This CDR3 is built from 14 residues. Germline CDR1 and CDR2: MNHNY and SVGAGI (reference sequence). The CDR3 nucleotides are TGTGCCAGCAGTTACGATGGGCGTAGTGAAAAACTGTTTTTT. This encodes CASSYDGRSEKLFF.

This chain connects TRBV5-8 to TRBJ2-1; 9 positions match TRBD2. CDR3 length: 15 amino acids. The germline V gene has CDR1 SGHTS and CDR2 YDEGEE. The V segment lost 2 bases and the J segment 2 bases; nucleotides outside the gene matches: 2. The CDR3 here is CASSFSGRPYNEQFF. The CDR3 DNA reads TGTGCCAGCAGCTTCAGCGGGAGGCCCTACAATGAGCAGTTCTTC.

This chain uses TRBV5-5 with TRBJ2-3; D not certain. Trimming pared 1 base from V and 0 bases from J, leaving 12 bases between. This CDR3 region has 16 residues. From germline, CDR1 is SGHKS and CDR2 YYEKEE (reference sequence). The CDR3 coding sequence is TGTGCCAGCAGCTTGTTTGTGGGCAAGAGCACAGATACGCAGTATTTT. This codes for CASSLFVGKSTDTQYF.

This chain's CDR3 is CASSLVPGVYEQYF. DNA of the CDR3: TGTGCCAGCAGCTTGGTCCCAGGGGTATACGAGCAGTACTTC. The chain joins TRBV5-4 to TRBJ2-7, with D perhaps TRBD1 (6 bases). The germline CDR1 and CDR2 sequences are SGHNT and YYREEE (reference sequence). The CDR3 consists of 14 residues. With 0 bases removed from V and 4 bases from J, the gap between germline ends came to 11 bases.